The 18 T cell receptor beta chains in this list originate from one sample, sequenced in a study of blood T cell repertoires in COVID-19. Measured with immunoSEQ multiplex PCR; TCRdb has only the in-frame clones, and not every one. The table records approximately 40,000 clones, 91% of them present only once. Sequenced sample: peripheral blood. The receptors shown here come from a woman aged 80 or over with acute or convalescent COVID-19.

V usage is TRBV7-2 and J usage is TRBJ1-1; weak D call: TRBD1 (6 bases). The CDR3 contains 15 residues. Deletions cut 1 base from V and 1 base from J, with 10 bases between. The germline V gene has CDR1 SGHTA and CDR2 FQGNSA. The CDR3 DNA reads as TGTGCCAGCAGCTTAGAGGGGGGGGAGAACACTGAAGCTTTCTTT. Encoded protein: CASSLEGGENTEAFF.

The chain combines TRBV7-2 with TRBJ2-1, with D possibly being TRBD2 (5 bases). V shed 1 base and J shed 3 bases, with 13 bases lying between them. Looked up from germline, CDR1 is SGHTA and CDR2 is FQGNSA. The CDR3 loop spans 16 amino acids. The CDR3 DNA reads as TGTGCCAGCAGCTTAGTTGCGACGGGGAACTACAATGAGCAGTTCTTC. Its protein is CASSLVATGNYNEQFF.

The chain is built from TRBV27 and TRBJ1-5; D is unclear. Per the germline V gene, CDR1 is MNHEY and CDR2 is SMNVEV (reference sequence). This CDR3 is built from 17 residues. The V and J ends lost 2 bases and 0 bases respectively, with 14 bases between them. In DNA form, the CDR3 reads TGTGCCAGCAGTTTAATACCCTCAGAACCTAGCAATCAGCCCCAGCATTTT. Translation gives CASSLIPSEPSNQPQHF.

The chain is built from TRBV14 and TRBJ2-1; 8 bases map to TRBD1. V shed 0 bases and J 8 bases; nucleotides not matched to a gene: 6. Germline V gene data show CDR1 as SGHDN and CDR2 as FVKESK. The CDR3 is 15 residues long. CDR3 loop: CASSQDRGRWDEQFF. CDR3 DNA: TGTGCCAGCAGCCAAGACAGGGGGCGCTGGGATGAGCAGTTCTTC.

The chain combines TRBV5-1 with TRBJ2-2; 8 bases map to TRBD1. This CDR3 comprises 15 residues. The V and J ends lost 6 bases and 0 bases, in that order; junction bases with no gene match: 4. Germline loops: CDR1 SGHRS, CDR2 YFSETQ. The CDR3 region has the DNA TGCGCCAGCACCGAGGACAGGGCGAACACCGGGGAGCTGTTTTTT. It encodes CASTEDRANTGELFF. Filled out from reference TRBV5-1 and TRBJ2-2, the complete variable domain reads KAGVTQTPRYLIKTRGQQVTLSCSPISGHRSVSWYQQTPGQGLQFLFEYFSETQRNKGNFPGRFSGRQFSNSRSEMNVSTLELGDSALYLCASTEDRANTGELFFGEGSRLTVL.

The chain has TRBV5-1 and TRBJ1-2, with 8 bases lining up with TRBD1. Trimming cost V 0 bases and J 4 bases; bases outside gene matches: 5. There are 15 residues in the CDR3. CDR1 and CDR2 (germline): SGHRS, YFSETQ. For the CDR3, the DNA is TGCGCCAGCAGCTTGGCGGCAGGGGGCACCTATGGCTACACCTTC. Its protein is CASSLAAGGTYGYTF.

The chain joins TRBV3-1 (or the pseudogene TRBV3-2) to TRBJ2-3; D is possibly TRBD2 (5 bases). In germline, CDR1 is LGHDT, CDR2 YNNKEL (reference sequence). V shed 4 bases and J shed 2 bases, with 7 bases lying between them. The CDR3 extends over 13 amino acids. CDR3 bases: TGTGCCAGCAGCCTCGGGGACACAGATACGCAGTATTTT. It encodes CASSLGDTDTQYF.

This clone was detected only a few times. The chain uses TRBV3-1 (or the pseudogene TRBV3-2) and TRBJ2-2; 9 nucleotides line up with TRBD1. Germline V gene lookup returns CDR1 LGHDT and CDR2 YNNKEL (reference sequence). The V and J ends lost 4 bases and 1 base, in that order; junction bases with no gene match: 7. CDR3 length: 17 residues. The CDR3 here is CASSPGQGLGNTGELFF. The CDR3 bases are TGTGCCAGCAGCCCGGGACAGGGTCTGGGGAACACCGGGGAGCTGTTTTTT.

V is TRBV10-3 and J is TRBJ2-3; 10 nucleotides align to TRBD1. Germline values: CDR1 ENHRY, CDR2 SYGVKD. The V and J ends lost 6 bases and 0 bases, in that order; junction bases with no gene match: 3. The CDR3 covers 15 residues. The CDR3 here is CAIRGTGASTDTQYF. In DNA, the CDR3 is TGTGCCATCAGGGGGACAGGGGCTAGCACAGATACGCAGTATTTT.

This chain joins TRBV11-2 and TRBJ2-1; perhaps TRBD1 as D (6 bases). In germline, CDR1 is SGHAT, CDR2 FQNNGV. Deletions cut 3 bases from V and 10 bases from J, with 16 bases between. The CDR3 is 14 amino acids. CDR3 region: CASSFQGRVGEQFF. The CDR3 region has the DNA TGTGCCAGCAGCTTCCAGGGGCGAGTCGGGGAGCAGTTCTTC.

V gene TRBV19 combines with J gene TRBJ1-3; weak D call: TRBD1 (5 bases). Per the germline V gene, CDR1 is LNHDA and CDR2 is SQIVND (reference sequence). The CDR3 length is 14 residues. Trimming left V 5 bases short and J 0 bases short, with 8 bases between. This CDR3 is CASSSGLSGNTIYF. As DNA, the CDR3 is TGTGCCAGTAGTTCAGGGCTCTCTGGAAACACCATATATTTT.

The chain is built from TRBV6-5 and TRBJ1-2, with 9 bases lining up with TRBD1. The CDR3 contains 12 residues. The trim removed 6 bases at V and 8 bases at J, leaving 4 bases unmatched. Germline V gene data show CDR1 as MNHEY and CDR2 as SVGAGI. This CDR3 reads CASSPGQGGYTF. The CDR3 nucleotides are TGTGCCAGCAGCCCCGGACAGGGGGGCTACACCTTC.

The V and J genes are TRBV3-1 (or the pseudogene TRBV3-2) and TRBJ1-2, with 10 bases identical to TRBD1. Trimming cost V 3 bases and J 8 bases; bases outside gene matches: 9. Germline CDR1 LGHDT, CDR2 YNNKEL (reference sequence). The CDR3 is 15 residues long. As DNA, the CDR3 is TGTGCCAGCAGCCAGGCGGGACAGGGGTCGAGCGGCTACACCTTC. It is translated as CASSQAGQGSSGYTF.

The CDR3 loop is CASSQGRGRDTEAFF. CDR3 sequence (DNA): TGCGCCAGCAGCCAAGGCAGGGGGCGGGACACTGAAGCTTTCTTT. The chain uses TRBV4-1 and TRBJ1-1; 8 bases are shared with TRBD1. CDR1 is MGHRA and CDR2 is YSYEKL in the germline V gene. The CDR3 has 15 amino acids. V shed 1 base, J shed 3 bases, and the junction held 4 bases outside the gene matches.

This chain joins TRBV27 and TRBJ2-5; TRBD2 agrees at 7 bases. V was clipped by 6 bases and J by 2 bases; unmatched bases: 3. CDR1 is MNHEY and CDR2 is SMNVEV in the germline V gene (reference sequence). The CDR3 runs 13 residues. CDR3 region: CASRGGSQETQYF. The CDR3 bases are TGTGCCAGCAGGGGGGGGAGTCAAGAGACCCAGTACTTC.

DNA of the CDR3: TGTGCCAGCAGCCAGGCGAAGAACAGGGAAGCTTTCTTT. It codes for CASSQAKNREAFF. J is TRBJ1-1 and V is TRBV3-1 (or the pseudogene TRBV3-2); D is possibly TRBD1 (5 bases). The ends were cut back, 3 bases at V and 8 bases at J, with 13 bases in the middle. The CDR3 is 13 amino acids. Germline loops: CDR1 LGHDT, CDR2 YNNKEL (reference sequence).

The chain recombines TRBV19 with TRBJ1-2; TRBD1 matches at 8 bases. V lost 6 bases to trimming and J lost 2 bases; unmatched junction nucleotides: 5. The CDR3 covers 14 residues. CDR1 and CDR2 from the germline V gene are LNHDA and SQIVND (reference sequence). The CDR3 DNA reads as TGTGCCAGTAGAAAGACAGGGGCCAACTATGGCTACACCTTC. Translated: CASRKTGANYGYTF. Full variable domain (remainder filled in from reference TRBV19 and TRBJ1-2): DGGITQSPKYLFRKEGQNVTLSCEQNLNHDAMYWYRQDPGQGLRLIYYSQIVNDFQKGDIAEGYSVSREKKESFPLTVTSAQKNPTAFYLCASRKTGANYGYTFGSGTRLTVV.

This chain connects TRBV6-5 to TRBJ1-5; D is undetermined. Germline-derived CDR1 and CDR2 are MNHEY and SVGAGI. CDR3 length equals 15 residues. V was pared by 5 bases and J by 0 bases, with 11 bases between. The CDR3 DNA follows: TGTGCCAGCAGTCCTAGAGATTATAGCAATCAGCCCCAGCATTTT. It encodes CASSPRDYSNQPQHF.